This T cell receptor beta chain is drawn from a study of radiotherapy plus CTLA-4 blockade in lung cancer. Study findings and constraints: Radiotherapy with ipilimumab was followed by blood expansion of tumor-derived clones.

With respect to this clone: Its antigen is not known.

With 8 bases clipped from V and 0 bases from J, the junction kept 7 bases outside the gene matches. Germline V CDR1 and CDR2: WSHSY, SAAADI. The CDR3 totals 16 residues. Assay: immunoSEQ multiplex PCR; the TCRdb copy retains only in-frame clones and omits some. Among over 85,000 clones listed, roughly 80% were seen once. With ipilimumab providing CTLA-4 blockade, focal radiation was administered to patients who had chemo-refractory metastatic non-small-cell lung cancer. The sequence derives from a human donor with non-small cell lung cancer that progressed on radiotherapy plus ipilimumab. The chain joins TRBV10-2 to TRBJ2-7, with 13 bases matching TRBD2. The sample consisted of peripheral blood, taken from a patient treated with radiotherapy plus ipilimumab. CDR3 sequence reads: CASRGLAGLSSYEQYF. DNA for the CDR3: TGCGCCAGCCGGGGACTAGCGGGGTTAAGCTCCTACGAGCAGTACTTC.